The TCR beta chain under discussion was sequenced for a study of CD8+ T cells in alopecia areata. Findings and caveats of the study: The study found higher clonality in lesional than normal scalp, especially in alopecia totalis/universalis. Between patients, shared TCR sequences were less clear than in mice. This was possibly due in part to HLA diversity in the patient population.

Individuals with alopecia areata gave both lesional scalp punch biopsies and peripheral blood for collection. Extraction and reverse transcription of RNA yielded cDNA as the sequencing template. Produced via immunoSEQ multiplex PCR; TCRdb's table is partial and in-frame only. The profile shows about 82,000 clones, just over 50% of them singletons. As to this clone: The target antigen is unknown.

The CDR3 is made up of 18 amino acids. Germline V gene sequence: CDR1 SGHAT, CDR2 FQNNGV. V was clipped by 5 bases and J by 3 bases; unmatched bases: 13. The TCR originated in a human donor with alopecia areata. The chain has TRBV11-2 and TRBJ2-2, with TRBD2 identical over 9 bases. Source material: NKG2D-high CD8+ T cells sorted from blood. The chain's CDR3 is CASSHDYMLAGHTGELFF. The CDR3 nucleotides read TGTGCCAGCAGCCACGATTATATGCTAGCGGGGCACACCGGGGAGCTGTTTTTT. The full variable domain, in which reference TRBV11-2 and TRBJ2-2 provide the parts outside the CDR3, is EAGVAQSPRYKIIEKRQSVAFWCNPISGHATLYWYQQILGQGPKLLIQFQNNGVVDDSQLPKDRFSAERLKGVDSTLKIQPAKLEDSAVYLCASSHDYMLAGHTGELFFGEGSRLTVL.